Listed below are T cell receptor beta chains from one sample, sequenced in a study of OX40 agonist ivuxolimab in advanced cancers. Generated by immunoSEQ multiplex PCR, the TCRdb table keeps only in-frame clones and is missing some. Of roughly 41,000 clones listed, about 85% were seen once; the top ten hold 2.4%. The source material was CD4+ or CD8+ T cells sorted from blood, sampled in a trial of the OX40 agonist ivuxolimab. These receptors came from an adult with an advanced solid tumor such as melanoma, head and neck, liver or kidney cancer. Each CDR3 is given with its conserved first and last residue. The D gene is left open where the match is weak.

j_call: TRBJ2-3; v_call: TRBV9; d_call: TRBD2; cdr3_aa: CASSVGGSGATDTQYF; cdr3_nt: TGTGCCAGCAGCGTAGGGGGTAGCGGGGCCACAGATACGCAGTATTTT
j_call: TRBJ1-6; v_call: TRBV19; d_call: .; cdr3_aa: CASSIVGSPLHF; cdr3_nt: TGTGCCAGTAGTATAGTTGGTTCACCCCTCCACTTT
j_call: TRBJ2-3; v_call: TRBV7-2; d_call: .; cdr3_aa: CASSLWLTGSTDTQYF; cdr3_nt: TGTGCCAGCAGCTTATGGCTCACAGGGAGCACAGATACGCAGTATTTT
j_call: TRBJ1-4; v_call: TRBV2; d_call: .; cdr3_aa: CASSEDGRSNEKLFF; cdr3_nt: TGTGCCAGCAGTGAAGATGGGAGATCCAATGAAAAACTGTTTTTT
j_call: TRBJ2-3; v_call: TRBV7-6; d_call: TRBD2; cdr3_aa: CASSGRGFGDTQYF; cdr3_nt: TGTGCCAGCAGCGGGAGGGGTTTTGGAGATACGCAGTATTTT
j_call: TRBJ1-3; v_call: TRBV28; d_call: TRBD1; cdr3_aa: CASREAGTGLGNTIYF; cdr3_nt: TGTGCCAGCAGGGAAGCCGGGACAGGGTTGGGAAACACCATATATTTT
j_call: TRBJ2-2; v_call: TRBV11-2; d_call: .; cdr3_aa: CASSPEAGNTGELFF; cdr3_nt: TGTGCCAGCAGCCCCGAAGCGGGGAACACCGGGGAGCTGTTTTTT
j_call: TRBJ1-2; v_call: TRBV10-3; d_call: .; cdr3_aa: CAIQDSNYGHTF; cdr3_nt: TGTGCCATTCAGGATTCTAACTATGGCCACACCTTC
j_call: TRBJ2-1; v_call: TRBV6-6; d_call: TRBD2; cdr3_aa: CASRFGTSGGDNEQFF; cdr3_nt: TGTGCCAGCAGATTTGGGACTAGCGGGGGGGACAATGAGCAGTTCTTC
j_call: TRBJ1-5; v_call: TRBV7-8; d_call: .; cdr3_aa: CASSLGRGSNQPQHF; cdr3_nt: TGTGCCAGCAGCTTAGGCAGGGGTAGCAATCAGCCCCAGCATTTT
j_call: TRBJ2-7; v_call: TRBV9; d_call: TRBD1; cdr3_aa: CASSPRDRAYEQYF; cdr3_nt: TGTGCCAGCAGCCCCCGGGACAGGGCCTACGAGCAGTACTTC
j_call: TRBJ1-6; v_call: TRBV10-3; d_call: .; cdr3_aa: CAISGDSGLGRSPLHF; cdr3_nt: TGTGCCATCAGTGGAGACAGTGGCCTTGGTAGGTCACCCCTCCACTTT
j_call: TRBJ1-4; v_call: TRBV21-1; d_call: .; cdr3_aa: CASSLPTNEKLFF; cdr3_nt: TGTGCCAGCAGTCTACCAACTAATGAAAAACTGTTTTTT
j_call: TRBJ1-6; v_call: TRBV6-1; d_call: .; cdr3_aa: CASSERSGGWNSPLHF; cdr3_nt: TGTGCCAGCAGTGAACGGTCCGGAGGATGGAATTCACCCCTCCACTTT
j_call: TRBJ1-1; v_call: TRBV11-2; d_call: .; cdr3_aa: CASSIGTVNTEAFF; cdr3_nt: TGTGCCAGCAGCATCGGGACGGTTAACACTGAAGCTTTCTTT